These 9 T cell receptor beta chains were all obtained from the same sample, sequenced in a study of T cell responses to AZD1222 COVID-19 vaccine. Repertoires were generated with immunoSEQ multiplex PCR, while TCRdb's copy carries only in-frame clones and drops some. The sample lists about 68,000 clones; about 80% were seen once. The source was peripheral blood, collected on day 0 of AZD1222 vaccination. These receptors were collected from an adult in good health.

The rearrangement uses TRBV10-1 and TRBJ2-3; 12 bases line up with TRBD2. This CDR3 spans 17 amino acids. J was trimmed by 0 bases and V by 3 bases; bases with no gene match: 4. The germline V gene has CDR1 WNHNN and CDR2 SYGVQD (reference sequence). CDR3 DNA: TGCGCCAGCAGTGACCTAGCGGGGGGGCCTAGCACAGATACGCAGTATTTT. This sequence encodes CASSDLAGGPSTDTQYF.

The rearrangement links TRBV6-5 to TRBJ1-5; no definite D call. V was pared by 6 bases and J by 0 bases, with 12 bases between. CDR1 is MNHEY and CDR2 is SVGAGI in the germline V gene. This CDR3 has 15 residues. The CDR3 loop reads CASREGRVSNQPQHF. CDR3 nucleotides: TGTGCCAGCAGAGAGGGAAGGGTTAGCAATCAGCCCCAGCATTTT.

V usage is TRBV6-5 and J usage is TRBJ1-4; 7 bases agree with TRBD1. The junction had 3 bases not matched to a gene; V was cut back by 6 bases and J by 5 bases. The CDR3 loop spans 13 amino acids. The germline V gene has CDR1 MNHEY and CDR2 SVGAGI. CDR3 sequence reads: CASRGQMNEKLFF. CDR3 DNA: TGTGCCAGCAGGGGACAGATGAATGAAAAACTGTTTTTT.

The V call is TRBV7-2, the J call TRBJ2-3; TRBD1 is a possible D gene (6 bases). V lost 8 bases and J 4 bases, leaving 19 bases between the germline ends. The V gene's germline CDR1 is SGHTA and CDR2 FQGNSA. This CDR3 has 15 residues. In nucleotides, the CDR3 is TGTGCCAGCGCCCAAATACAGGGACCCCCAGATACGCAGTATTTT. Its translation is CASAQIQGPPDTQYF.

A single count supports this clone. The chain recombines TRBV5-1 with TRBJ1-2; 8 nucleotides agree with TRBD1. Trimming removed 0 bases from V and 8 bases from J; junction bases left unmatched: 9. Per the germline V gene, CDR1 is SGHRS and CDR2 is YFSETQ. The CDR3 runs to 15 residues. The CDR3 sequence is CASSLGDRGILGYTF. The CDR3 bases are TGCGCCAGCAGCTTGGGTGACAGGGGAATTCTGGGCTACACCTTC.

The chain links TRBV5-6 to TRBJ1-3; possibly TRBD1 for D (5 bases). The CDR3 runs 16 residues. Per germline, CDR1 SGHDT and CDR2 YYEEEE. Trimming removed 0 bases at V and 4 bases at J, with 14 bases between. CDR3 residues: CASSLDQGRYGNTIYF. Here the CDR3 DNA reads TGTGCCAGCAGCTTGGATCAGGGTAGATACGGAAACACCATATATTTT.

This chain uses TRBV5-8 with TRBJ1-6, with D perhaps TRBD1 (5 bases). Trimming took off 4 bases at V and 15 bases at J, with 11 bases between the two ends. This CDR3 has 11 amino acids. CDR1 and CDR2 (germline): SGHTS, YDEGEE. CDR3 residues: CASSRRGGLHF. The DNA of the CDR3 is TGTGCCAGCAGCCGAAGGGGAGGCCTCCACTTT.

The V call is TRBV18, the J call TRBJ2-2; no definite D call. Germline V gene sequence: CDR1 KGHSH, CDR2 LQKENI. V lost 3 bases to trimming and J lost 6 bases, with 11 bases between them. The length of the CDR3 is 14 residues. CDR3 amino acids: CASSPTARPGELFF. The CDR3 nucleotides are TGTGCCAGCTCACCTACAGCTAGACCCGGGGAGCTGTTTTTT.

The chain combines TRBV30 with TRBJ2-1; D gene unclear. CDR3 length: 11 residues. CDR1 and CDR2 from the germline V gene are GTSNPN and SVGIG (reference sequence). The DNA for the CDR3 is TGTGCTCGGAAGGGTTACAATGAGCAGTTCTTC. Its protein product is CARKGYNEQFF.